This TCR beta chain is from a study of control samples from healthy donors and cancer patients. Clones were sequenced by immunoSEQ multiplex PCR, and TCRdb holds only the in-frame ones, with some missing. The sample lists roughly 50,000 clones; approximately 94% were seen once. Germline assignment: CDR1 LGHNA and CDR2 YSLEER. The CDR3 is made up of 15 amino acids. Losses at the gene ends were 3 bases for V and 3 bases for J; bases not matched to a gene: 6. This chain links TRBV4-3 with TRBJ1-2, with TRBD1 identical over 8 bases. The receptor's source is a man aged 25 to 40 in good health. Input material: blood. In DNA, the CDR3 is TGCGCCAGCAGCCACGAAGGACAGGGAGACTATGGCTACACCTTC. As protein: CASSHEGQGDYGYTF.